Below, 28 T cell receptor beta chains from the same sample are listed, as sequenced in a study of PD-1 blockade in classical Hodgkin lymphoma. Repertoires were generated with immunoSEQ multiplex PCR, while TCRdb's copy carries only in-frame clones and drops some. Of 15,000 or so clones in the sample, 55% to 70% are singletons; the top ten hold 9.5% to 12%. There was relapse after autologous stem cell transplantation in every patient, and there was variation in brentuximab vedotin exposure. The sample here was peripheral blood mononuclear cells (PBMCs), taken at baseline. The receptor set was obtained from a human donor with classical Hodgkin lymphoma.

The chain employs TRBV5-1 and TRBJ2-3, with 11 nucleotides matching TRBD2. Germline CDR1 SGHRS, CDR2 YFSETQ. J gave up 4 bases and V 0 bases, and 7 bases lay outside the gene matches. This CDR3 comprises 17 residues. The CDR3 reads CASSLELAGVGSDTQYF. In DNA, the CDR3 is TGCGCCAGCAGCTTGGAACTAGCGGGAGTTGGTTCAGATACGCAGTATTTT.

The V and J genes are TRBV19 and TRBJ2-5; no clear D gene. V was shortened by 3 bases and J by 7 bases, with 9 bases between the two germline ends. CDR1 LNHDA and CDR2 SQIVND come from the germline V gene (reference sequence). The CDR3 consists of 12 residues. CDR3 DNA sequence: TGTGCCAGTAGTATGGCTATGGGGACCCAGTACTTC. This translates into CASSMAMGTQYF. The whole variable domain, filled in from reference TRBV19 and TRBJ2-5, reads DGGITQSPKYLFRKEGQNVTLSCEQNLNHDAMYWYRQDPGQGLRLIYYSQIVNDFQKGDIAEGYSVSREKKESFPLTVTSAQKNPTAFYLCASSMAMGTQYFGPGTRLLVL.

The genes are TRBV4-1 and TRBJ1-6; possibly TRBD1 for D (6 bases). V dropped 3 bases and J dropped 7 bases, with 13 bases sitting between them. CDR3 size: 15 residues. Germline V CDR1 and CDR2: MGHRA, YSYEKL. The CDR3 DNA reads TGCGCCAGCAGCCATAGCCCCACAGGGAATTCACCCCTCCACTTT. Translating it yields CASSHSPTGNSPLHF.

This clone was observed a handful of times. The J gene is TRBJ2-3, the V gene TRBV27; D is tentatively TRBD1 or TRBD2 (5 bases each). This CDR3 is 14 amino acids long. The ends were cut back, 3 bases at V and 5 bases at J, with 12 bases in the middle. Germline assignment: CDR1 MNHEY and CDR2 SMNVEV (reference sequence). CDR3 in amino acids: CASSFAGARDTQYF. In nucleotides, the CDR3 is TGTGCCAGCAGTTTCGCCGGGGCTAGAGATACGCAGTATTTT.

The chain joins TRBV18 to TRBJ2-1, with D maybe TRBD1 (6 bases). The CDR3 has 17 amino acids. The ends were cut back, 0 bases at V and 4 bases at J, with 16 bases in the middle. Per germline, CDR1 KGHSH and CDR2 LQKENI. The CDR3 protein is CASSPPGASKGYNEQFF. CDR3 bases: TGTGCCAGCTCACCACCGGGGGCTAGTAAGGGTTACAATGAGCAGTTCTTC.

The V gene is TRBV5-6, the J gene TRBJ2-5; D might be TRBD2 (6 bases). The CDR3 runs 14 residues. Trimming left V 4 bases short and J 2 bases short, with 12 bases between. Germline lookup yields CDR1 SGHDT and CDR2 YYEEEE. CDR3 residues: CASSAAGGQETQYF. The CDR3 DNA sequence: TGTGCCAGCAGCGCGGCCGGGGGTCAAGAGACCCAGTACTTC.

This clone was detected a few times. The rearrangement joins TRBV10-3 to TRBJ2-7, with 10 bases aligning to TRBD2. The CDR3 has 13 amino acids. V was clipped by 3 bases and J by 6 bases; unmatched bases: 2. In germline, CDR1 is ENHRY, CDR2 SYGVKD. The CDR3 DNA reads as TGTGCCATCAGTGATAGCGGGAGGACCGAGCAGTACTTC. Protein product: CAISDSGRTEQYF.

The chain carries TRBV5-1 and TRBJ1-1; D remains unclear. V was shortened by 3 bases and J by 1 base, with 7 bases between the two germline ends. Germline CDR1 SGHRS, CDR2 YFSETQ. The CDR3 runs to 13 residues. The chain's CDR3 is CASSSEWNTEAFF. The DNA of the CDR3 is TGCGCCAGCAGCTCCGAGTGGAACACTGAAGCTTTCTTT.

The rearrangement uses TRBV11-2 and TRBJ2-1; D remains unclear. Trimming shortened V by 1 base and J by 8 bases, and 6 bases separated the two germline ends. The CDR3 consists of 12 residues. Germline V CDR1 and CDR2: SGHAT, FQNNGV. The chain's CDR3 is CASSLALYEQFF. DNA for the CDR3: TGTGCCAGCAGCTTAGCGTTGTATGAGCAGTTCTTC.

The chain uses TRBV10-2 and TRBJ2-1, with 12 bases matching TRBD2. The ends lost 6 bases at V and 2 bases at J; junction bases unmatched: 5. Germline CDR1 and CDR2: WSHSY and SAAADI. CDR3 size: 16 residues. This CDR3 reads CASRGTSGFTYNEQFF. CDR3 nucleotide sequence: TGCGCCAGCAGGGGGACTAGCGGGTTTACCTACAATGAGCAGTTCTTC.

The chain is built from TRBV27 and TRBJ2-7, with D unclear. The CDR3 runs 14 residues. Germline V gene lookup returns CDR1 MNHEY and CDR2 SMNVEV (reference sequence). Deletions cut 4 bases from V and 6 bases from J, with 16 bases between. The CDR3, as DNA: TGTGCCAGCAGTTACGTTGACCGTGAGTCCGAGCAGTACTTC. Its protein product is CASSYVDRESEQYF.

This clone was seen only once. This rearrangement joins TRBV11-2 to TRBJ1-1; D is unclear. Germline-derived CDR1 and CDR2 are SGHAT and FQNNGV. The V gene lost 4 bases and the J gene lost 11 bases, with 11 bases spanning the gap. This CDR3 region has 11 residues. This CDR3 is CASSSLVGAFF. The DNA for the CDR3 is TGTGCCAGCAGCTCCCTTGTCGGGGCTTTCTTT.

V usage is TRBV10-2 and J usage is TRBJ1-5; D gene unclear. Germline CDR1 WSHSY, CDR2 SAAADI. V lost 0 bases and J lost 5, with 8 bases in between. The CDR3 loop spans 14 amino acids. The CDR3 loop reads CASSESIQDQPQHF. In DNA, the CDR3 is TGCGCCAGCAGTGAGTCGATTCAAGATCAGCCCCAGCATTTT.

In this sample, this clone is medium-sized. The chain combines TRBV11-3 with TRBJ2-1; 7 bases are shared with TRBD2. This CDR3 is 15 amino acids long. V gave up 4 bases and J gave up 5 bases; unmatched junction bases: 8. Germline loops: CDR1 SGHNT, CDR2 YENEEA. As DNA, the CDR3 is TGTGCCAGCAGCTCAAGGAGGGAGGGAAACAATGAGCAGTTCTTC. It specifies CASSSRREGNNEQFF.

There are a few counts of this clone. CDR3 in amino acids: CASSLDYNEQFF. In DNA, the CDR3 is TGTGCCAGCAGCCTGGATTACAATGAGCAGTTCTTC. This chain links TRBV7-2 with TRBJ2-1; D not resolved. This CDR3 contains 12 residues. CDR1 is SGHTA and CDR2 is FQGNSA in the germline V gene. V lost 5 bases to trimming and J lost 4 bases, with 6 bases between them.

The chain has TRBV5-1 and TRBJ2-7, with 11 bases lining up with TRBD1. The V gene end was trimmed by 4 bases and the J gene end by 6 bases; junction bases not matched to a gene: 9. Germline CDR1 SGHRS, CDR2 YFSETQ. The CDR3 is 15 residues long. The CDR3 sequence: CASSRSGTGGFEQYF. The CDR3 DNA follows: TGCGCCAGCAGCCGATCCGGGACAGGGGGGTTCGAGCAGTACTTC. Using reference TRBV5-1 and TRBJ2-7 for the parts outside the CDR3, the full variable domain is KAGVTQTPRYLIKTRGQQVTLSCSPISGHRSVSWYQQTPGQGLQFLFEYFSETQRNKGNFPGRFSGRQFSNSRSEMNVSTLELGDSALYLCASSRSGTGGFEQYFGPGTRLTVT.

This clone was seen once. The chain employs TRBV5-4 and TRBJ2-7; TRBD1 agrees at 9 bases. The CDR3 runs 17 residues. The trim removed 0 bases at V and 0 bases at J, leaving 7 bases unmatched. Per the germline V gene, CDR1 is SGHNT and CDR2 is YYREEE (reference sequence). The CDR3 DNA follows: TGTGCCAGCAGCTTGGACGGGGACAGGGCCAACTCCTACGAGCAGTACTTC. This gives the protein CASSLDGDRANSYEQYF.

The table lists this clone with a few counts. This chain joins TRBV7-9 and TRBJ1-1; D is unclear. The V gene's germline CDR1 is SEHNR and CDR2 FQNEAQ (reference sequence). With 2 bases removed from V and 0 bases from J, the gap between germline ends came to 4 bases. The CDR3 extends over 13 amino acids. Here the CDR3 reads CASSLLVNTEAFF. CDR3 DNA sequence: TGTGCCAGCAGCTTACTCGTGAACACTGAAGCTTTCTTT.

This clone is medium-sized by share. The chain uses TRBV10-3 and TRBJ2-1; 7 nucleotides match TRBD1. Germline loops: CDR1 ENHRY, CDR2 SYGVKD. The CDR3 sequence is 17 residues long. V was clipped by 2 bases and J by 4 bases; unmatched bases: 11. The CDR3 DNA sequence: TGTGCCATCAGTGAGCCTCAGGGGGAGAATTATTACAATGAGCAGTTCTTC. As protein: CAISEPQGENYYNEQFF.

The chain couples TRBV7-9 to TRBJ2-7; D ambiguous. Germline V gene lookup returns CDR1 SEHNR and CDR2 FQNEAQ (reference sequence). The CDR3 is 14 amino acids. V was pared by 1 base and J by 3 bases, with 10 bases between. CDR3 sequence reads: CASSLEVVGYEQYF. The DNA of the CDR3 is TGTGCCAGCAGCTTAGAGGTAGTGGGCTACGAGCAGTACTTC.

The gene calls are TRBV28 and TRBJ1-2; 9 nucleotides align to TRBD1. Germline assignment: CDR1 MDHEN and CDR2 SYDVKM. CDR3 length: 16 residues. V gave up 1 base and J gave up 6 bases; unmatched junction bases: 9. This CDR3 reads CASSLFRVRTGDGYTF. The CDR3 nucleotides read TGTGCCAGCAGTTTATTCCGTGTCAGGACAGGGGATGGCTACACCTTC.

This clone has a handful of counts. Other DNA sequences of this sample code for an identical CDR3. V usage is TRBV27 and J usage is TRBJ2-1; D is perhaps TRBD1 or TRBD2 (5 bases each). CDR1 is MNHEY, CDR2 SMNVEV, per germline (reference sequence). The CDR3 runs to 12 residues. Trimming took 2 bases from V and 8 from J, leaving 7 bases between them. The CDR3 loop reads CASSLLGDEQFF. The CDR3, as DNA: TGTGCCAGCAGTTTACTGGGGGATGAGCAGTTCTTC.

This clone came up a few times. The rearrangement uses TRBV10-1 and TRBJ2-1; D not resolved. Germline V lookup: CDR1 WNHNN, CDR2 SYGVQD (reference sequence). The CDR3 is 13 residues long. The V end lost 8 bases, the J end lost 0 bases, and 8 bases lay between the germline ends. The CDR3 DNA reads as TGCGCCAGCTCGAAGAGCTCCTACAATGAGCAGTTCTTC. It specifies CASSKSSYNEQFF.

The CDR3 protein is CASSRTPSYNEQFF. As DNA, the CDR3 is TGTGCCAGCAGTCGGACTCCTTCCTACAATGAGCAGTTCTTC. This sequence joins TRBV6-5 and TRBJ2-1, with D possibly matching TRBD2 (5 bases). The V end lost 5 bases, the J end lost 1 base, and 9 bases lay between the germline ends. The CDR3 loop spans 14 amino acids. The V gene's germline CDR1 is MNHEY and CDR2 SVGAGI.

The chain recombines TRBV2 with TRBJ1-3; D gene unclear. The CDR3 extends over 13 amino acids. The germline V gene has CDR1 SNHLY and CDR2 FYNNEI. Trimming left V 2 bases short and J 4 bases short, with 6 bases between. This chain's CDR3 is CASSETRGNTIYF. CDR3 bases: TGTGCCAGCAGTGAAACACGGGGAAACACCATATATTTT.

The chain has TRBV11-2 and TRBJ2-4; 11 nucleotides agree with TRBD2. Looked up from germline, CDR1 is SGHAT and CDR2 is FQNNGV. The CDR3 loop spans 16 amino acids. J was trimmed by 1 base and V by 5 bases; bases with no gene match: 4. CDR3 nucleotides: TGTGCCAGCAGCCAACTAGCGGGAGTGGCCAAAAACATTCAGTACTTC. It translates to CASSQLAGVAKNIQYF.

This rearrangement joins TRBV19 to TRBJ2-1; no reliable D call. The CDR3 totals 13 residues. Germline assignment: CDR1 LNHDA and CDR2 SQIVND (reference sequence). The V and J ends lost 3 bases and 7 bases respectively, with 10 bases between them. CDR3 nucleotide sequence: TGTGCCAGTAGTATTACTGGATGGAATGAGCAGTTCTTC. This gives the protein CASSITGWNEQFF.

This clone was detected only a few times. The V and J genes are TRBV30 and TRBJ1-6, with D possibly matching TRBD1 (5 bases). V gave up 1 base and J gave up 5 bases, with 6 bases separating them. The CDR3 has 13 residues. The germline gives CDR1 GTSNPN, CDR2 SVGIG (reference sequence). The CDR3: CAWSETDNSPLHF. The CDR3 region has the DNA TGTGCCTGGAGTGAGACAGATAATTCACCCCTCCACTTT.